Presented here are 25 T cell receptor beta chains from one specimen sequenced in a study of T cell repertoires in cytomegalovirus infection. From the reads, TCRdb called clonotypes with MiXCR, one entry per CDR3 protein. The table includes about 150,000 distinct CDR3 sequences, about a quarter detected once. The sequenced sample consisted of PBMCs. These receptor sequences come from a human donor in good health (CMV status not recorded). Some clones in this sample may be carry-over from other donors' samples.

The table lists this clonotype with a few counts. The chain links TRBV28 to TRBJ1-5; D call uncertain. CDR1 and CDR2 (germline): MDHEN, SYDVKM. The germline V and J ends were trimmed by 2 bases and 4 bases, with 9 bases remaining between them. The CDR3 is 14 amino acids. In DNA form, the CDR3 reads TGTGCCAGCAGTTTAACGGGTTTTAATCAGCCCCAGCATTTT. Translating gives CASSLTGFNQPQHF.

In nucleotides, the CDR3 is TGTGCCAGCATGGGGACAGGGGGCTCCAGAACGACCTACGAGCAGTACTTC. Amino acids: CASMGTGGSRTTYEQYF. The V gene is TRBV2, the J gene TRBJ2-7, with 12 bases aligning to TRBD1. CDR3 length: 17 amino acids. Germline CDR1 SNHLY, CDR2 FYNNEI. V shed 7 bases, J shed 2 bases, and the junction held 12 bases outside the gene matches. The entire variable domain, with the rest obtained from reference TRBV2 and TRBJ2-7, is as follows: EPEVTQTPSHQVTQMGQEVILRCVPISNHLYFYWYRQILGQKVEFLVSFYNNEISEKSEIFDDQFSVERPDGSNFTLKIRSTKLEDSAMYFCASMGTGGSRTTYEQYFGPGTRLTVT.

Only a few counts were recorded for this clonotype. This chain joins TRBV28 and TRBJ2-7, with no clear D. Per the germline V gene, CDR1 is MDHEN and CDR2 is SYDVKM. The CDR3 contains 16 residues. Trimming left V 4 bases short and J 0 bases short, with 16 bases between. CDR3 region: CASSSHGVLTSYEQYF. The CDR3 coding sequence is TGTGCCAGCAGTTCCCATGGGGTGCTTACCTCCTACGAGCAGTACTTC.

There are a few counts of this clonotype. J is TRBJ2-3 and V is TRBV7-9, with a weak D call TRBD2 (6 bases). The CDR3 totals 15 residues. Germline V CDR1 and CDR2: SEHNR, FQNEAQ (reference sequence). V was clipped by 5 bases and J by 2 bases, with 14 bases between them. The CDR3 coding sequence is TGTGCCAGCAGCGAGGGACTTACAGCCACAGATACGCAGTATTTT. This gives the protein CASSEGLTATDTQYF.

This clonotype was counted a single time. This may arise from a read error, as a much more abundant clone is one base away. For the CDR3, the DNA is TGTGCCAGCAGCCTAGACTATAGCAATCAGCCCCAGCATTTT. It translates to CASSLDYSNQPQHF. V usage is TRBV7-4 and J usage is TRBJ1-5; D unresolved. CDR3 size: 14 residues. CDR1 and CDR2 from the germline V gene are SGHVT and SQSDAQ. With 5 bases removed from V and 0 bases from J, the gap between germline ends came to 8 bases.

This rearrangement joins TRBV7-2 to TRBJ1-1, with a possible D match to TRBD1 (6 bases). Germline CDR1 is SGHTA and CDR2 is FQGNSA. This CDR3 is built from 13 residues. V lost 5 bases to trimming and J lost 3 bases, with 10 bases between them. The CDR3 bases are TGTGCCAGCAGCCCGACAGGAGACACTGAAGCTTTCTTT. Translated: CASSPTGDTEAFF.

For the CDR3, the DNA is TGTGCCAGCAGTGGAATGAACACCGGGGAGCTGTTTTTT. This codes for CASSGMNTGELFF. The rearrangement links TRBV2 to TRBJ2-2, with D unclear. CDR1 and CDR2 (germline): SNHLY, FYNNEI. The CDR3 sequence is 13 residues long. V lost 4 bases and J 1 base, leaving 4 bases between the germline ends.

This chain uses TRBV28 with TRBJ2-7; unclear D gene. CDR1 is MDHEN and CDR2 is SYDVKM in the germline V gene. CDR3 size: 13 residues. V was pared by 2 bases and J by 6 bases, with 11 bases between. The CDR3 DNA reads TGTGCCAGCAGTTTAGGGCCCCGGCTCGAGCAGTACTTC. Protein product: CASSLGPRLEQYF.

This clonotype occurred a few times. The chain is built from TRBV20-1 and TRBJ1-1, with D unresolved. The CDR3 covers 11 residues. Germline V CDR1 and CDR2: DFQATT, SNEGSKA (reference sequence). The V gene lost 0 bases and the J gene lost 11 bases, with 10 bases spanning the gap. The CDR3 is CSARDPNQAFF. The CDR3 DNA reads as TGCAGTGCTAGAGACCCTAACCAGGCTTTCTTT.

Many counts were recorded for this clonotype. The chain links TRBV7-8 to TRBJ1-1; D is possibly TRBD1 (5 bases). Trimming pared 1 base from V and 6 bases from J, leaving 12 bases between. CDR3 size: 14 residues. Looked up from germline, CDR1 is SGHVS and CDR2 is FQNEAQ. The CDR3 spells CASSLGGGMSEAFF. The CDR3 nucleotides read TGTGCCAGCAGCTTAGGGGGGGGTATGTCTGAAGCTTTCTTT.

This clonotype came up once. The V and J genes are TRBV28 and TRBJ1-2, with D possibly matching TRBD1 (6 bases). The CDR3 contains 12 residues. Germline V gene sequence: CDR1 MDHEN, CDR2 SYDVKM. The ends were cut back, 8 bases at V and 7 bases at J, with 14 bases in the middle. CDR3: CASVSGDSGYTF. The CDR3 nucleotides are TGTGCCAGCGTCTCAGGGGACTCTGGCTACACCTTC.

The V gene is TRBV7-9, the J gene TRBJ2-7; TRBD1 aligns across 10 bases. CDR3 length equals 15 residues. Germline trimming cut 5 bases from V and 7 bases from J; bases unmatched to any gene: 11. CDR1 is SEHNR and CDR2 is FQNEAQ in the germline V gene (reference sequence). The DNA of the CDR3 is TGTGCCAGCAGCCACCGAGACAGGGGGCCGGGAGAGCAGTACTTC. This encodes CASSHRDRGPGEQYF.

This clonotype was seen ten or more times. The V call is TRBV28, the J call TRBJ2-1; D is undetermined. There are 11 residues in the CDR3. V shed 3 bases and J shed 7 bases, with 4 bases lying between them. Per the germline V gene, CDR1 is MDHEN and CDR2 is SYDVKM. The CDR3 DNA sequence: TGTGCCAGCAGTTTCGTGAATGAGCAGTTCTTC. It encodes CASSFVNEQFF.

CDR3: CASSLGGQGAYNEQFF. CDR3 nucleotide sequence: TGTGCCAGCAGCTTGGGGGGACAGGGGGCTTACAATGAGCAGTTCTTC. The genes are TRBV11-3 and TRBJ2-1; 12 nucleotides agree with TRBD1. CDR1 and CDR2 from the germline V gene are SGHNT and YENEEA. This CDR3 is 16 amino acids long. Losses at the gene ends were 3 bases for V and 4 bases for J; bases not matched to a gene: 4.

A remark on this clonotype: Just one base apart from a much larger clone, this may be a read error. J is TRBJ2-4 and V is TRBV7-8; 7 nucleotides align to TRBD1. Per germline, CDR1 SGHVS and CDR2 FQNEAQ. The ends lost 5 bases at V and 0 bases at J; junction bases unmatched: 7. The CDR3 has 16 amino acids. CDR3 in DNA: TGTGCCAGCAGCCTAGACAGGGCCCTAGCCAAAAACATTCAGTACTTC. It codes for CASSLDRALAKNIQYF.

A remark on this clonotype: A clone one base away is much larger, so this may be a read error. V is TRBV5-8 and J is TRBJ1-4; no firm D call. The CDR3 runs to 14 residues. V shed 4 bases and J shed 7 bases, with 14 bases lying between them. Germline-derived CDR1 and CDR2 are SGHTS and YDEGEE. The CDR3 region is CASSLKYRGEKLFF. CDR3 nucleotides: TGTGCCAGCAGCCTGAAGTACCGGGGTGAAAAACTGTTTTTT.

Ten or more counts support this clonotype. The rearrangement links TRBV7-2 to TRBJ2-1; D not resolved. V lost 0 bases, J lost 8 bases, and 11 bases lay in between. Germline V gives CDR1 SGHTA, CDR2 FQGNSA. CDR3 length: 14 residues. The DNA for the CDR3 is TGTGCCAGCAGCTTAGCGGCAGCTATTGATGAGCAGTTCTTC. Its translation: CASSLAAAIDEQFF.

This clonotype was seen a handful of times. The chain employs TRBV20-1 and TRBJ1-5; 7 bases agree with TRBD1. The CDR3 totals 18 residues. The ends lost 1 base at V and 1 base at J; junction bases unmatched: 13. The germline V gene encodes CDR1 DFQATT and CDR2 SNEGSKA (reference sequence). The CDR3 here is CSARVVPTAGGSNQPQHF. The CDR3 coding sequence is TGCAGTGCTAGAGTAGTTCCTACGGCAGGGGGGAGCAATCAGCCCCAGCATTTT.

This clonotype was seen only a few times. The chain employs TRBV5-4 and TRBJ2-5; the match to TRBD1 covers 10 bases. With 3 bases clipped from V and 5 bases from J, the junction kept 4 bases outside the gene matches. The CDR3 is made up of 14 amino acids. Germline CDR1 and CDR2: SGHNT and YYREEE (reference sequence). CDR3 sequence: CASSSDRGEETQYF. The CDR3 DNA sequence: TGTGCCAGCAGCTCGGACAGGGGGGAGGAGACCCAGTACTTC. Looking up the rest from reference TRBV5-4 and TRBJ2-5 gives the full variable domain: ETGVTQSPTHLIKTRGQQVTLRCSSQSGHNTVSWYQQALGQGPQFIFQYYREEENGRGNFPPRFSGLQFPNYSSELNVNALELDDSALYLCASSSDRGEETQYFGPGTRLLVL.

This clonotype came up a few times. The chain combines TRBV23-1 with TRBJ2-7; 7 positions match TRBD1. TRBV23-1 is an ORF, and what it does is uncertain. This CDR3 spans 17 amino acids. Trimming removed 0 bases from V and 3 bases from J; junction bases left unmatched: 11. CDR3 region: CASSQSLEMGQNYEQYF. The CDR3, as DNA: TGCGCCAGCAGTCAATCATTGGAGATGGGACAGAACTACGAGCAGTACTTC.

The gene calls are TRBV3-1 and TRBJ2-3; D is perhaps TRBD2 (5 bases). The CDR3 totals 15 residues. CDR1 is LGHDT and CDR2 is YNNKEL in the germline V gene (reference sequence). The ends were cut back, 4 bases at V and 11 bases at J, with 22 bases in the middle. The CDR3 loop reads CASSPEGRVIRRQYF. The CDR3 DNA follows: TGTGCCAGCAGCCCCGAGGGAAGGGTTATTCGGCGGCAGTATTTT.

The rearrangement links TRBV4-1 to TRBJ2-4; weak D call: TRBD1 (7 bases). Trimming removed 6 bases at V and 3 bases at J, with 18 bases between. The CDR3 length is 16 residues. Germline CDR1 and CDR2: MGHRA and YSYEKL. CDR3 DNA sequence: TGCGCCAGCAGTCGCGCGGAGGGACAGCGCAAAAACATTCAGTACTTC. This translates into CASSRAEGQRKNIQYF.

Details on this clonotype: One end of the junction varies from germline; a read error may be responsible. The rearrangement links TRBV18 to TRBJ1-5; D uncertain. The germline gives CDR1 KGHSH, CDR2 LQKENI. The CDR3 extends over 14 amino acids. The CDR3 DNA follows: TGTGCCAGCTCACCACGGTCTTCGGTAAAGCCCCAGCAGTTT. Encoded protein: CASSPRSSVKPQQF. The variable domain in full, completed from reference TRBV18 and TRBJ1-5, reads NAGVMQNPRHLVRRRGQEARLRCSPMKGHSHVYWYRQLPEEGLKFMVYLQKENIIDESGMPKERFSAEFPKEGPSILRIQQVVRGDSAAYFCASSPRSSVKPQQFGDGTRLSIL.

This clonotype was seen more than once but under ten times. The V and J genes are TRBV7-8 and TRBJ1-2; TRBD1 is a possible D gene (5 bases). The ends were cut back, 8 bases at V and 5 bases at J, with 15 bases in the middle. Per the germline V gene, CDR1 is SGHVS and CDR2 is FQNEAQ. CDR3 length equals 13 residues. The CDR3 DNA follows: TGTGCCAGCCGGGGCGGTGTTGGGTATGGCTACACCTTC. This gives the protein CASRGGVGYGYTF.

This clonotype was recorded at least ten times. The chain combines TRBV5-4 with TRBJ2-1; no firm D call. Trimming removed 0 bases at V and 5 bases at J, with 12 bases between. The V gene's germline CDR1 is SGHNT and CDR2 YYREEE (reference sequence). This CDR3 has 15 residues. CDR3 loop: CASSLEASENNEQFF. The DNA of the CDR3 is TGTGCCAGCAGCTTGGAGGCTTCGGAAAACAATGAGCAGTTCTTC.